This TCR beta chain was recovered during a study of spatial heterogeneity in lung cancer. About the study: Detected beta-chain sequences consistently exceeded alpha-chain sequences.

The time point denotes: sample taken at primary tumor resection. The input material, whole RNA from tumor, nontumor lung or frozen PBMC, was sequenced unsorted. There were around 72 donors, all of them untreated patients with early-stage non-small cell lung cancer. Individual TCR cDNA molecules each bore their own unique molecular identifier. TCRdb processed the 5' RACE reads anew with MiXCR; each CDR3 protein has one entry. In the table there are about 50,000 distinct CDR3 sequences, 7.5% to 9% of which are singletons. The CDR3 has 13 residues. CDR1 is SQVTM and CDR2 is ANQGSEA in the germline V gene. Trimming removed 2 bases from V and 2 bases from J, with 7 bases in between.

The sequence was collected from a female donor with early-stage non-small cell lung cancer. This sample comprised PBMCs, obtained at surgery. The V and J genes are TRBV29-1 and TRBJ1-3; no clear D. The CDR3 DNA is TGCAGCGTTGAACGGCAGCCTGGAAACACCATATATTTT. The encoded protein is CSVERQPGNTIYF.